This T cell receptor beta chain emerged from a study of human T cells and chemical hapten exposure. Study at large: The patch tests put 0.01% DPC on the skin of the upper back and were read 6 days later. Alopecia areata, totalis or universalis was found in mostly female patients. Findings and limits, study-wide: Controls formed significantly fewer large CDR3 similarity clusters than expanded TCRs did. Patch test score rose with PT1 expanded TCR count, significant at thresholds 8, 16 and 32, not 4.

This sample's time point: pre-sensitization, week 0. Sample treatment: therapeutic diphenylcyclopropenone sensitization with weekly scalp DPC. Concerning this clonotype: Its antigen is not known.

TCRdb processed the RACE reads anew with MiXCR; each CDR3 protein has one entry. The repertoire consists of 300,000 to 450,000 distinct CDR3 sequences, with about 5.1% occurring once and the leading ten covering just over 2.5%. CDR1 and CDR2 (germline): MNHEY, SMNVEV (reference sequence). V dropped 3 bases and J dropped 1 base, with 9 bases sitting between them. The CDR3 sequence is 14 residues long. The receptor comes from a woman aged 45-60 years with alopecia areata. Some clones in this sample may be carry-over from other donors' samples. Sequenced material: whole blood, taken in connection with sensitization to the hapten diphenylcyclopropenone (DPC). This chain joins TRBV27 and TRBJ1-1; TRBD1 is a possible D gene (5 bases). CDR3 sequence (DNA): TGTGCCAGCAGTTTGTATAGGGGGAACACTGAAGCTTTCTTT. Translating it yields CASSLYRGNTEAFF.